The text below deals with one T cell receptor beta chain. Method: immunoSEQ multiplex PCR; TCRdb's copy keeps in-frame clones and lacks some. The table has approximately 150,000 clones, about 91% seen once. The germline V gene encodes CDR1 LNHNV and CDR2 YYDKDF (reference sequence). This CDR3 comprises 15 residues. The V gene lost 5 bases and the J gene lost 5 bases, with 17 bases spanning the gap. The sample is drawn from a study of control samples from healthy donors and cancer patients. Material: blood. The gene calls are TRBV15 and TRBJ2-3; either TRBD1 or TRBD2 may supply D (5 bases each). This TCR was recovered from a man aged 25 to 40 in good health. DNA of the CDR3: TGTGCCACCAGCCACTTTGAGGGGCAGGGAGATACGCAGTATTTT. It translates to CATSHFEGQGDTQYF.